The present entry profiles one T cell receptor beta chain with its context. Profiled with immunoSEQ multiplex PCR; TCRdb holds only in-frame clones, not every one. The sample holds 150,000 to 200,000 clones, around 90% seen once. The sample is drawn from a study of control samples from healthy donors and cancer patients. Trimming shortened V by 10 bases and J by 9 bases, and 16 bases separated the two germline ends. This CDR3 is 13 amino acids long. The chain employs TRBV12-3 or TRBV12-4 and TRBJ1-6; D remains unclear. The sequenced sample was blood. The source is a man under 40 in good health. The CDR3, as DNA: TGTGCCACCACAGCGGTGGCGAGTTCACCCCTCCACTTT. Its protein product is CATTAVASSPLHF.